This T cell receptor (beta chain) emerged from a study of OX40 agonist ivuxolimab in advanced cancers. The overall study: Partial responses were observed in three patients, of whom one had hepatocellular carcinoma and two had cutaneous melanoma. The study's findings and limits: Expanded clones were, on average, more numerous in CD8+ T cells than in CD4+. Doses of 0.1 to 3.0 mg/kg were accompanied by clonal expansion of CD4+ and CD8+ blood T cells by week 6.

There are 15 residues in the CDR3. Germline loops: CDR1 SGHAT, CDR2 FQNNGV. Trimming pared 1 base from V and 0 bases from J, leaving 7 bases between. TCRdb's table, derived via immunoSEQ multiplex PCR, lists solely in-frame clones and lacks some. The sample carries approximately 82,000 clones, more than 80% recorded once. As for this clone: Its specificity is unknown.

Peripheral blood came from all dose cohorts at three timepoints. This chain links TRBV11-2 with TRBJ2-1, with D uncertain. Source: CD4+ or CD8+ T cells sorted from blood, taken in a trial of the OX40 agonist ivuxolimab. The TCR originated in an adult with an advanced solid tumor such as melanoma, head and neck, liver or kidney cancer. This CDR3 is CASSLGHGSYNEQFF. CDR3 nucleotide sequence: TGTGCCAGCAGCTTAGGACACGGCTCCTACAATGAGCAGTTCTTC.